This T cell receptor beta chain was identified in a study of blood T cell repertoires in COVID-19. Overall study context: Both acute and convalescent COVID-19 samples were obtained from the United States, Italy and Spain. T cells, B-cell-depleted T cells, or PBMCs provided the cDNA or gDNA that served as material.

The germline gives CDR1 DFQATT, CDR2 SNEGSKA (reference sequence). V lost 3 bases, J lost 2 bases, and 13 bases stayed unmatched. The CDR3 covers 17 residues. Source study methods: Nucleated cell number was recorded as an estimate derived from reference gene primer amplification. Some clones are missing from TCRdb's copy, which holds only in-frame ones; the method was immunoSEQ multiplex PCR. V and J calls and clone size are given by that table; D and trimming were obtained from the DNA. Of hundreds of thousands of clones listed, around 85% were seen once; the top ten hold 4% to 6%. This TCR derives from a man aged 50 or older with active or convalescent COVID-19. V gene TRBV20-1 combines with J gene TRBJ2-3, with 8 bases that match TRBD2. The specimen was peripheral blood. The CDR3 here is CSASQGGGGRNTDTQYF. Here the CDR3 DNA reads TGCAGTGCTAGTCAGGGCGGTGGCGGGAGGAACACAGATACGCAGTATTTT.